Given below is one TCR beta chain in context. Per the study methods: From reference gene primer amplification, estimates of nucleated cell counts were derived. Method: immunoSEQ multiplex PCR; TCRdb's copy keeps in-frame clones and lacks some. V and J calls and clone size follow that table, whereas D and trimming were derived from the DNA. The sample shows approximately 35,000 clones, 75% to 90% of them seen only once. This entry comes from a study of blood T cell repertoires in COVID-19. Across the study: Whether acute or convalescent, the COVID-19 samples came from the United States, Italy and Spain. Sources were T cells, B-cell-depleted T cells, or PBMCs; the material itself was cDNA or gDNA.

The CDR3 has 11 residues. V was cut by 4 bases and J by 7 bases, with 8 bases left in between. Per germline, CDR1 LNHNV and CDR2 YYDKDF (reference sequence). This clonotype originated in a man in his fifties or sixties with active COVID-19. The material sequenced was peripheral blood. This chain connects TRBV15 to TRBJ2-7; D perhaps matches TRBD2 (6 bases). In DNA, the CDR3 is TGTGCCACCAGCACTCGGGGGGAGCAGTACTTC. The encoded protein is CATSTRGEQYF.